These 18 T cell receptor beta chains were all obtained from the same sample, sequenced in a study of cytomegalovirus exposure and HLA in healthy donors (TCRdb year 2017). The method was the immunoSEQ multiplex PCR assay. For the multiplex PCR, a mixture combining 60 forward primers for TCR Vbeta segments and 13 reverse primers for TCR Jbeta segments was used. TCRdb provides this immuneACCESS table in a form limited to in-frame rearrangements. Some clones are lacking; in checked studies, under half of them reflect an unresolved V gene, and why the rest are absent is not known. Here the sample has approximately 110,000 clones; approximately 80% occur a single time. The top ten constitute 2% to 3% of the sample. The source material was PBMCs. The receptors originated from a woman between 18 and 30 years old in good health and CMV-seronegative.

The chain carries TRBV9 and TRBJ2-1; possible D gene TRBD2, 6 bases. V was trimmed by 4 bases and J by 2 bases, leaving 13 bases between them. Germline-derived CDR1 and CDR2 are SGDLS and YYNGEE. The CDR3 loop spans 15 amino acids. CDR3 DNA sequence: TGTGCCAGCAGCACCGCCCCGGGGGCCTACAATGAGCAGTTCTTC. It codes for CASSTAPGAYNEQFF.

This chain connects TRBV15 to TRBJ2-1; unclear D gene. This CDR3 comprises 15 residues. V lost 0 bases to trimming and J lost 7 bases, with 13 bases between them. CDR1 LNHNV and CDR2 YYDKDF come from the germline V gene (reference sequence). This CDR3 is CATSREELRSNEQFF. The CDR3 nucleotides read TGTGCCACCAGCAGAGAGGAACTAAGGAGTAATGAGCAGTTCTTC.

In DNA form, the CDR3 reads TGTGCCAGCGTTAGGACAGGGGGCACAGATACGCAGTATTTT. Its protein is CASVRTGGTDTQYF. This chain joins TRBV5-5 and TRBJ2-3; TRBD1 matches 9 bases. Germline lookup yields CDR1 SGHKS and CDR2 YYEKEE (reference sequence). CDR3 length: 14 residues. Trimming cost V 7 bases and J 1 base; bases outside gene matches: 4. The entire variable domain, with the rest obtained from reference TRBV5-5 and TRBJ2-3, is as follows: DAGVTQSPTHLIKTRGQQVTLRCSPISGHKSVSWYQQVLGQGPQFIFQYYEKEERGRGNFPDRFSARQFPNYSSELNVNALLLGDSALYLCASVRTGGTDTQYFGPGTRLTVL.

The chain is built from TRBV7-9 and TRBJ1-5; 7 nucleotides agree with TRBD1. V dropped 3 bases and J dropped 6; count of bases not matched to a gene: 2. CDR3 length equals 13 residues. Germline V gene lookup returns CDR1 SEHNR and CDR2 FQNEAQ (reference sequence). The CDR3 here is CASSLQGGQPQHF. CDR3 in DNA: TGTGCCAGCAGCTTGCAGGGGGGTCAGCCCCAGCATTTT.

This clone showed up just a few times. The V gene is TRBV28, the J gene TRBJ1-1; D is possibly TRBD1 (5 bases). CDR3 length: 13 residues. V dropped 8 bases and J dropped 2 bases, with 12 bases sitting between them. Germline-derived CDR1 and CDR2 are MDHEN and SYDVKM. CDR3 sequence reads: CASLFQGNTEAFF. The CDR3 DNA is TGTGCCAGCTTATTTCAGGGAAACACTGAAGCTTTCTTT.

In DNA, the CDR3 is TGTGCCAGTAGTATGGGGGATACAGGGGGCCATCAGCCCCAGCATTTT. The encoded protein is CASSMGDTGGHQPQHF. The rearrangement uses TRBV19 and TRBJ1-5, with 9 bases matching TRBD1. V shed 3 bases, J shed 5 bases, and the junction held 8 bases outside the gene matches. Germline lookup yields CDR1 LNHDA and CDR2 SQIVND (reference sequence). The length of the CDR3 is 16 residues.

V is TRBV27 and J is TRBJ2-7, with D possibly matching TRBD1 (6 bases). Germline V gene data show CDR1 as MNHEY and CDR2 as SMNVEV (reference sequence). The CDR3 loop spans 12 amino acids. Between the trimmed V and J ends, which lost 4 bases and 6 bases, there was a span of 10 bases. This chain's CDR3 is CASSSQGLEQYF. The DNA for the CDR3 is TGTGCCAGCAGTTCACAGGGTCTCGAGCAGTACTTC.

The rearrangement joins TRBV5-6 to TRBJ2-5; 8 nucleotides align to TRBD1. The germline V gene has CDR1 SGHDT and CDR2 YYEEEE. The V and J ends lost 0 bases and 1 base, in that order; junction bases with no gene match: 2. The CDR3 is 15 residues long. CDR3 in amino acids: CASSLGTGLQETQYF. DNA for the CDR3: TGTGCCAGCAGCTTGGGGACAGGGCTCCAAGAGACCCAGTACTTC.

The chain joins TRBV7-9 to TRBJ2-1; 7 bases align to TRBD1. Germline V gene lookup returns CDR1 SEHNR and CDR2 FQNEAQ (reference sequence). V shed 2 bases and J 6 bases; nucleotides not matched to a gene: 1. The CDR3 consists of 13 residues. CDR3 residues: CASSLTGVNEQFF. For the CDR3, the DNA is TGTGCCAGCAGCTTAACAGGGGTCAATGAGCAGTTCTTC.

The gene calls are TRBV7-2 and TRBJ2-2, with D perhaps matching TRBD2 (6 bases). Germline lookup yields CDR1 SGHTA and CDR2 FQGNSA. V shed 0 bases and J shed 1 base, with 9 bases lying between them. The CDR3 is 16 residues long. The CDR3 bases are TGTGCCAGCAGCTTAGCTGGAGCGGGGAACACCGGGGAGCTGTTTTTT. Protein sequence: CASSLAGAGNTGELFF.

This chain connects TRBV19 to TRBJ2-3, with D possibly being TRBD1 (5 bases). The V end was cut by 3 bases, the J end by 3 bases, with 10 bases between. This CDR3 spans 14 amino acids. Germline V CDR1 and CDR2: LNHDA, SQIVND (reference sequence). The CDR3 loop reads CASSMRDRTDTQYF. Written as DNA, the CDR3 is TGTGCCAGTAGTATGCGAGACAGAACAGATACGCAGTATTTT. The variable domain in full, completed from reference TRBV19 and TRBJ2-3, reads DGGITQSPKYLFRKEGQNVTLSCEQNLNHDAMYWYRQDPGQGLRLIYYSQIVNDFQKGDIAEGYSVSREKKESFPLTVTSAQKNPTAFYLCASSMRDRTDTQYFGPGTRLTVL.

The chain has TRBV7-9 and TRBJ2-3; 7 bases match TRBD2. After removal of 3 bases from V and 2 bases from J, the junction contained 8 bases not matched to a gene. CDR1 is SEHNR and CDR2 is FQNEAQ in the germline V gene (reference sequence). The CDR3 loop spans 16 amino acids. The CDR3 DNA reads TGTGCCAGCAGCTTGGGAGGAGCGGGATACACAGATACGCAGTATTTT. Amino acids: CASSLGGAGYTDTQYF.

This clone was counted only a few times. CDR3 residues: CASRAPGQGFTDTQYF. CDR3 in DNA: TGTGCCAGCAGGGCCCCGGGACAGGGTTTCACAGATACGCAGTATTTT. The chain couples TRBV2 to TRBJ2-3, with 9 bases matching TRBD1. The V segment lost 6 bases and the J segment 2 bases; nucleotides outside the gene matches: 9. The CDR3 has 16 residues. Germline CDR1 reads SNHLY; CDR2 reads FYNNEI.

This sequence joins TRBV4-2 and TRBJ2-3; D is undetermined. V gave up 0 bases and J gave up 2 bases, with 12 bases separating them. CDR1 and CDR2 from the germline V gene are LGHNA and YNFKEQ. The CDR3 covers 16 residues. CDR3 nucleotide sequence: TGTGCCAGCAGCCAAGATACTGGCAGGAACACAGATACGCAGTATTTT. As protein: CASSQDTGRNTDTQYF.

V usage is TRBV27 and J usage is TRBJ2-7, with 8 bases lining up with TRBD1. CDR3 length: 14 amino acids. Germline V gene lookup returns CDR1 MNHEY and CDR2 SMNVEV (reference sequence). Trimming at V came to 6 bases and at J to 0 bases, leaving 4 bases not matched to a gene. CDR3 DNA sequence: TGTGCCAGCAGACCAACAGGGGGCTCCTACGAGCAGTACTTC. Its translation is CASRPTGGSYEQYF.

V and J are TRBV9 and TRBJ2-5; tentatively, D is TRBD2 (6 bases). Germline lookup yields CDR1 SGDLS and CDR2 YYNGEE. V lost 0 bases to trimming and J lost 5 bases, with 11 bases between them. CDR3 size: 14 residues. The CDR3 loop reads CASSVVGGSETQYF. As DNA, the CDR3 is TGTGCCAGCAGCGTAGTTGGGGGGTCGGAGACCCAGTACTTC.

This clone was picked up one time. V and J are TRBV6-1 and TRBJ2-1, with 15 bases identical to TRBD2. The germline V gene encodes CDR1 MNHNS and CDR2 SASEGT. This CDR3 is built from 16 residues. V trimming: 4 bases; J trimming: 7 bases; junction bases outside the gene matches: 5. As DNA, the CDR3 is TGTGCCAGCAGTGTCGGACTAGCGGGAGGGTGGAATGAGCAGTTCTTC. Translation: CASSVGLAGGWNEQFF.

A few counts support this clone. The genes are TRBV18 and TRBJ2-5, with D possibly matching TRBD1 (6 bases). CDR3 size: 14 residues. Per germline, CDR1 KGHSH and CDR2 LQKENI. V dropped 3 bases and J dropped 3 bases, with 11 bases sitting between them. The CDR3 reads CASSPGTPKETQYF. The DNA for the CDR3 is TGTGCCAGCTCACCGGGGACACCCAAAGAGACCCAGTACTTC.